Sequencing of this T cell receptor beta chain was carried out in a study of blood T cell repertoires in COVID-19. Study information: T cells, B-cell-depleted T cells, or PBMCs supplied cDNA or gDNA.

The V segment lost 1 base and the J segment 0 bases; nucleotides outside the gene matches: 7. This CDR3 is built from 18 residues. CDR1 and CDR2 (germline): LNHNV, YYDKDF (reference sequence). Per the study methods: Reference gene primer amplification in the assay estimated nucleated cell counts. The assay was immunoSEQ multiplex PCR, and TCRdb's table has in-frame clones only and misses some. Clone size and V and J calls were adopted from that table, with D and trimming inferred from the DNA. The table has roughly 140,000 clones, approximately 84% seen once; the top ten hold roughly 2%. The chain has TRBV15 and TRBJ1-4, with 8 nucleotides matching TRBD1. The sample comprised peripheral blood. This TCR was sampled from a man in his 70s with acute or convalescent COVID-19. In DNA form, the CDR3 reads TGTGCCACCAGCAGAGGACAGGGGCTGAGTGCAACTAATGAAAAACTGTTTTTT. The encoded protein is CATSRGQGLSATNEKLFF.